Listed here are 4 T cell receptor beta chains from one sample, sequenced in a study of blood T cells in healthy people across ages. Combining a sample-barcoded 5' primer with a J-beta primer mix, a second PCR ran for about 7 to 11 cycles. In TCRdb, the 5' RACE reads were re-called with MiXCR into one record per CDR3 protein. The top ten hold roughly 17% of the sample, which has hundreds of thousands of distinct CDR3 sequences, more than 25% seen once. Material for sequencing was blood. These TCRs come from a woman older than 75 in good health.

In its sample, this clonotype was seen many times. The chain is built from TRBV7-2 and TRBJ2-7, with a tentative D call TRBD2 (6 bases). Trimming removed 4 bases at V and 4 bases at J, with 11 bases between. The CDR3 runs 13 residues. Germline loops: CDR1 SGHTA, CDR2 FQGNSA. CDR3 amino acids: CASSSRRGYEQYF. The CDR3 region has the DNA TGTGCCAGCAGCTCCAGACGGGGGTACGAGCAGTACTTC.

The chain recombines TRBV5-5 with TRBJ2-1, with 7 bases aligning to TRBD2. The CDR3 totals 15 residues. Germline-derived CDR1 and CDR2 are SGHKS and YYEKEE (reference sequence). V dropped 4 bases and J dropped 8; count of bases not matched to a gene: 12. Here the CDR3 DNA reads TGTGCCAGCAGCCCGGGCCCTCTGGGGAGGGATGAGCAGTTCTTC. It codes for CASSPGPLGRDEQFF.

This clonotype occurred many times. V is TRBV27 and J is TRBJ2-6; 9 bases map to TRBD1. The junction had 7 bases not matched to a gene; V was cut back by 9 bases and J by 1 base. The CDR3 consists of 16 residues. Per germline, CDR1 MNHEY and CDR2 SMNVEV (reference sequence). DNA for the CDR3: TGTGCCAGTATGGACAGGGGAGGGTCTGGGGCCAACGTCCTGACTTTC. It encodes CASMDRGGSGANVLTF.

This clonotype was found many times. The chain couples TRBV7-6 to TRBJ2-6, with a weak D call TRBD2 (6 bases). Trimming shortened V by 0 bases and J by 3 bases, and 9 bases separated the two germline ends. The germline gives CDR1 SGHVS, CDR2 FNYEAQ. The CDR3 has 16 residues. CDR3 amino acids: CASSLAPGSGANVLTF. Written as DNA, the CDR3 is TGTGCCAGCAGCTTAGCGCCCGGGAGTGGGGCCAACGTCCTGACTTTC.